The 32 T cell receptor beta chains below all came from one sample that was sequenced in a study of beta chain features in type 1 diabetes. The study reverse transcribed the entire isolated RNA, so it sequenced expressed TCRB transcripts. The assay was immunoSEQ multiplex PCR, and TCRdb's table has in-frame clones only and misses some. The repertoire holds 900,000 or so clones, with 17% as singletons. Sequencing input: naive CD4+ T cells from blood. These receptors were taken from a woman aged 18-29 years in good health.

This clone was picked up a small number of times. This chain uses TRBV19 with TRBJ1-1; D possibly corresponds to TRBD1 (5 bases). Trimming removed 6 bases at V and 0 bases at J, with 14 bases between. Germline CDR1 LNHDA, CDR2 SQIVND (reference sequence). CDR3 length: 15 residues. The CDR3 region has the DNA TGTGCCAGTAGGGCCGTGACAGTGATGAACACTGAAGCTTTCTTT. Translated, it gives CASRAVTVMNTEAFF.

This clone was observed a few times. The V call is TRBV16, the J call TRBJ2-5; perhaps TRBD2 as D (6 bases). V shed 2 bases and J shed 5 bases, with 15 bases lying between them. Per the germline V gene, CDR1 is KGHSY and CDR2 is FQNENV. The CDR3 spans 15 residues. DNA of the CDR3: TGTGCCAGCAGCCAAGTTACGGGAGTCGGGGAGACCCAGTACTTC. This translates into CASSQVTGVGETQYF.

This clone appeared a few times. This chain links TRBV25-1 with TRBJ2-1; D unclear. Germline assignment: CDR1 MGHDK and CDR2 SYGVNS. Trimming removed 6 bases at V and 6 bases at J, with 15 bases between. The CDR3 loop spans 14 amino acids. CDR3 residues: CASRTPRAPNEQFF. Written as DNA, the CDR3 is TGTGCCAGCAGGACCCCCCGGGCCCCCAATGAGCAGTTCTTC.

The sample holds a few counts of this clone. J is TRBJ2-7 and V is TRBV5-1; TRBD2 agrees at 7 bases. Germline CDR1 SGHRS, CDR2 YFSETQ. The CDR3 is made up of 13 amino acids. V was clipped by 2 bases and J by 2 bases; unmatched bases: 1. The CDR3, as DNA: TGCGCCAGCAGCTTCCTAGCGGCCTACGAGCAGTACTTC. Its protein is CASSFLAAYEQYF.

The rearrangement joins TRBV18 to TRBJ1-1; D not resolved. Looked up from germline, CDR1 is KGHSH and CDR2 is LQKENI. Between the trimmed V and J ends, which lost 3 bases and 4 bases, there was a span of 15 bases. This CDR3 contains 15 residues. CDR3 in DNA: TGTGCCAGCTCACCCTCGACGGCTGGTACCACTGAAGCTTTCTTT. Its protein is CASSPSTAGTTEAFF. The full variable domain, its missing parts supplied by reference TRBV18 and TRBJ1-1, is NAGVMQNPRHLVRRRGQEARLRCSPMKGHSHVYWYRQLPEEGLKFMVYLQKENIIDESGMPKERFSAEFPKEGPSILRIQQVVRGDSAAYFCASSPSTAGTTEAFFGQGTRLTVV.

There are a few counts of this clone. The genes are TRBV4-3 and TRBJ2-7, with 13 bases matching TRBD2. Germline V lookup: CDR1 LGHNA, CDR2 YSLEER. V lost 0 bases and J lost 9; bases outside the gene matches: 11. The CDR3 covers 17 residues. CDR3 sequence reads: CASSQDYTGLAGSGQYF. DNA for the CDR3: TGCGCCAGCAGCCAAGATTATACGGGACTAGCGGGAAGCGGGCAGTACTTC.

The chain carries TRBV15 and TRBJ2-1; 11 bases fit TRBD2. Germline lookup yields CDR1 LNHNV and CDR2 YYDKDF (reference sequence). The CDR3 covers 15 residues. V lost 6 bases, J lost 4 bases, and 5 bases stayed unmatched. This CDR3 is CATSPTSGTYNEQFF. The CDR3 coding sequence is TGTGCCACCAGTCCGACTAGCGGGACTTACAATGAGCAGTTCTTC.

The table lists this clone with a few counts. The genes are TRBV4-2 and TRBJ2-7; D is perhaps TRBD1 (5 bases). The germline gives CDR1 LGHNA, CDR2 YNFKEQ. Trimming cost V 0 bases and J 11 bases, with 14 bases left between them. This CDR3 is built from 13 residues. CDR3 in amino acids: CASSQESQGREYF. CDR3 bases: TGTGCCAGCAGCCAAGAAAGTCAGGGAAGAGAGTACTTC.

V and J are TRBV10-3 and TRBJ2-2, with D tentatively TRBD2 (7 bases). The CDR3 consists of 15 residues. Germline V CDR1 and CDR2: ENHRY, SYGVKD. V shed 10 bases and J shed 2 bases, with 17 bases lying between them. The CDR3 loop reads CATSLPGGNTGELFF. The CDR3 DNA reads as TGTGCCACCAGCCTCCCGGGGGGCAACACCGGGGAGCTGTTTTTT.

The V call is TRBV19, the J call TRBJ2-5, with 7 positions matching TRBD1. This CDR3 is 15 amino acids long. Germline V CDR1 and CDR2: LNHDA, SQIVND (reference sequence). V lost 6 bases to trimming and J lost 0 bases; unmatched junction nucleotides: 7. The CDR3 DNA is TGTGCCAGTAGACCGACAGGGAAGTACCAAGAGACCCAGTACTTC. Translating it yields CASRPTGKYQETQYF.

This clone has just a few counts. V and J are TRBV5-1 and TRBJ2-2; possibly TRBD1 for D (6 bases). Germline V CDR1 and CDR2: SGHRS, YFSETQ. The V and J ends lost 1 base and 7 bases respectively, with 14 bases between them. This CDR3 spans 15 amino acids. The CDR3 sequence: CASSLSTGTYGELFF. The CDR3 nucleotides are TGCGCCAGCAGCTTGTCTACAGGGACGTACGGGGAGCTGTTTTTT.

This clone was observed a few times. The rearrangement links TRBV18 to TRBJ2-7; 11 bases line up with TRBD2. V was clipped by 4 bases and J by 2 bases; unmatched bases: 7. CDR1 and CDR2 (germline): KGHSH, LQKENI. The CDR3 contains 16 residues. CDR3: CASSRTTSGSTYEQYF. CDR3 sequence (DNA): TGTGCCAGCTCACGGACCACTAGCGGGAGTACCTACGAGCAGTACTTC.

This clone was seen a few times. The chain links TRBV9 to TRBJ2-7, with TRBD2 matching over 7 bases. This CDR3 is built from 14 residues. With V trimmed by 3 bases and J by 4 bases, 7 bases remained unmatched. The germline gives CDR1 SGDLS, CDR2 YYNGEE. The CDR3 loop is CASSAGTTRYEQYF. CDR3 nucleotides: TGTGCCAGCAGCGCCGGGACTACCAGATACGAGCAGTACTTC.

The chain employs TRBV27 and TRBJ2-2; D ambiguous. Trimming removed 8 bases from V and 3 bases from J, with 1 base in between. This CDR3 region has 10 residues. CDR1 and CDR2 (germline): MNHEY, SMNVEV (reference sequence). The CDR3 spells CASYTGELFF. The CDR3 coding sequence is TGTGCCAGCTACACCGGGGAGCTGTTTTTT.

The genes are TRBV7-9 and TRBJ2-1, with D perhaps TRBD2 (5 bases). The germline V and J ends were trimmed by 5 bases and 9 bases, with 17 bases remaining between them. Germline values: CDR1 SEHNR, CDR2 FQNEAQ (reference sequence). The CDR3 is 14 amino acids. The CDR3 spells CASSLGYAGAEQFF. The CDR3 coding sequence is TGTGCCAGCAGCCTAGGGTATGCGGGCGCTGAGCAGTTCTTC.

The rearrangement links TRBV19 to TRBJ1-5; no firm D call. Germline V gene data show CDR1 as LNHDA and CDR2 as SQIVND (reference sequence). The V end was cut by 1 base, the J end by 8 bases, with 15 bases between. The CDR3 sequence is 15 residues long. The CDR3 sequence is CASSIGPGRQKPQHF. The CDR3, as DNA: TGTGCCAGTAGTATAGGCCCCGGACGGCAGAAGCCCCAGCATTTT.

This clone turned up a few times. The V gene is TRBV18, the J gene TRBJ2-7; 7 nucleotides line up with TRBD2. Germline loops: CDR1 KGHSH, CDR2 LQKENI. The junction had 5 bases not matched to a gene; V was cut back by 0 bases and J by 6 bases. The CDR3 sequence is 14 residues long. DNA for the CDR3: TGTGCCAGCTCACCACCGGGGACGGGAGGCGAGCAGTACTTC. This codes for CASSPPGTGGEQYF.

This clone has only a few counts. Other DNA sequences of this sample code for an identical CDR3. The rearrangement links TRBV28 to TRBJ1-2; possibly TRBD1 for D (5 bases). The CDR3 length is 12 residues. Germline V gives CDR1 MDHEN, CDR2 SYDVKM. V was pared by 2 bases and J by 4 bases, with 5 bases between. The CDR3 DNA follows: TGTGCCAGCAGTTTAAGGGGCTATGGCTACACCTTC. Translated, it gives CASSLRGYGYTF.

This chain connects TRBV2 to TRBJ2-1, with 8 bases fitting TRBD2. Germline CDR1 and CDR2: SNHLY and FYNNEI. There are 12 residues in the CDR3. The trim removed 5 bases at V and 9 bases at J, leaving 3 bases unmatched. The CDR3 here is CASSRAGGEQFF. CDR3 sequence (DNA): TGTGCCAGCAGTCGGGCGGGGGGTGAGCAGTTCTTC.

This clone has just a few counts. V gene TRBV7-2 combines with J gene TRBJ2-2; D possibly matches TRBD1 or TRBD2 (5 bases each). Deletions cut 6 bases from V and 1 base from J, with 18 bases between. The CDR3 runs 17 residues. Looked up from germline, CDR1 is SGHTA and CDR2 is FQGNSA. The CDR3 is CASRYRPGTGNTGELFF. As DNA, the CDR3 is TGTGCCAGCAGATACCGGCCAGGGACGGGGAACACCGGGGAGCTGTTTTTT.

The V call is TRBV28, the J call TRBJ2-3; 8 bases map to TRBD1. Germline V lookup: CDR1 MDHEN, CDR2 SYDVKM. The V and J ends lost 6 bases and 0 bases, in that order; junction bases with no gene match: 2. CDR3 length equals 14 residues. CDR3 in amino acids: CASSRQGSTDTQYF. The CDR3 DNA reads TGTGCCAGCAGCCGACAGGGGAGCACAGATACGCAGTATTTT.

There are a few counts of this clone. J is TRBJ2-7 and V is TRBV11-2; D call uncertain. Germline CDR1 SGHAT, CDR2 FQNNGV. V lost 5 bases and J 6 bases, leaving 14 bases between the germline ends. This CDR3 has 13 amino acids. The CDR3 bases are TGTGCCAGCAGCCCGGCGGTGGTCCGCGAGCAGTACTTC. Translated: CASSPAVVREQYF.

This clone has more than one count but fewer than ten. CDR3 in amino acids: CASSLGLAGVWEQYF. In DNA form, the CDR3 reads TGTGCCAGTAGTCTAGGACTAGCGGGAGTATGGGAGCAGTACTTC. The chain joins TRBV19 to TRBJ2-7; 13 positions match TRBD2. This CDR3 has 15 amino acids. With V trimmed by 5 bases and J by 7 bases, 8 bases remained unmatched. Germline-derived CDR1 and CDR2 are LNHDA and SQIVND (reference sequence).

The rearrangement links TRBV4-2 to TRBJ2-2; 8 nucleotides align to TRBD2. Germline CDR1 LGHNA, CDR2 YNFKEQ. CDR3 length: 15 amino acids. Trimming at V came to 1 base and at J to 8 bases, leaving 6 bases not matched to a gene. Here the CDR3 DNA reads TGTGCCAGCAGCCAAGCCGAGCTAGCGGGTGGGGAGCTGTTTTTT. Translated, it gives CASSQAELAGGELFF.

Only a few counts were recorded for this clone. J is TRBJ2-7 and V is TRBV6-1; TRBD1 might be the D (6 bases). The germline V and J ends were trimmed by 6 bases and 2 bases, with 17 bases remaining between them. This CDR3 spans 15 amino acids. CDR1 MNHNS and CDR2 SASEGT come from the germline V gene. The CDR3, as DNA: TGTGCCAGCAGGCGAACAGGGATGGGAACCTACGAGCAGTACTTC. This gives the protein CASRRTGMGTYEQYF.

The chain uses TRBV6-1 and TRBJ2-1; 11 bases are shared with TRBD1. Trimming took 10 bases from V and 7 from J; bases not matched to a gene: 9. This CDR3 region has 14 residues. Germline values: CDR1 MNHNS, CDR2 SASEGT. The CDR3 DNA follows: TGTGCCATTACCAGGGACAGGGGGTATAATGAGCAGTTCTTC. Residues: CAITRDRGYNEQFF.

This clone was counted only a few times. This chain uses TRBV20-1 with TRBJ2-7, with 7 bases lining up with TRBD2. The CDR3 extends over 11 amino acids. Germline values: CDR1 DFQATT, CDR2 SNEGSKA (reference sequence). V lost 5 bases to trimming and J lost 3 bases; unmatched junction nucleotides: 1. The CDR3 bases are TGCAGTGCTGGGGACTACTACGAGCAGTACTTC. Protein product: CSAGDYYEQYF.

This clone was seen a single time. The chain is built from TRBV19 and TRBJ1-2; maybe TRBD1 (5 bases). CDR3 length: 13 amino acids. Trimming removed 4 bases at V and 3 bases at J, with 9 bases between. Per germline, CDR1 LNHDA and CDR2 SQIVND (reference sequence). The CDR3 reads CASSTGRDYGYTF. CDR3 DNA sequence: TGTGCCAGTAGTACGGGACGGGACTATGGCTACACCTTC.

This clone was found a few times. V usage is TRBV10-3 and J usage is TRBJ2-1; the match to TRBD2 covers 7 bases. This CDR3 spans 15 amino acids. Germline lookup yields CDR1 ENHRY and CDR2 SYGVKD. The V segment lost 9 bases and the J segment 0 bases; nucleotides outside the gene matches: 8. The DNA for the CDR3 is TGTGCCATAGGACTAGTCCAGAGCTCCTACAATGAGCAGTTCTTC. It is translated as CAIGLVQSSYNEQFF.

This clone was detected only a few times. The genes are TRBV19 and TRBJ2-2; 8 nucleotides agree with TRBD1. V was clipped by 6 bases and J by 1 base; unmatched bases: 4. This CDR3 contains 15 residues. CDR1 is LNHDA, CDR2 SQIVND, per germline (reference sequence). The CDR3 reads CASRKTGVNTGELFF. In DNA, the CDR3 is TGTGCCAGTAGGAAGACAGGGGTGAACACCGGGGAGCTGTTTTTT.

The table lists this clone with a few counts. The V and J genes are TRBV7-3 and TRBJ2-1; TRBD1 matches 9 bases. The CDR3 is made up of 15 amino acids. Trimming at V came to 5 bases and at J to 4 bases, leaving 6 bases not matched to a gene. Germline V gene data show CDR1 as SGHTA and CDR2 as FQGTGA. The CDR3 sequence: CASSPGQGRYNEQFF. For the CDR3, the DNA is TGTGCCAGCAGCCCGGGACAGGGCCGGTACAATGAGCAGTTCTTC.

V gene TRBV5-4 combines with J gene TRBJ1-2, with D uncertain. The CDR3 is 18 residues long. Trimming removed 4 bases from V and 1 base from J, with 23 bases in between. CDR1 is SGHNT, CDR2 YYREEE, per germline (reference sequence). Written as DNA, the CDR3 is TGTGCCAGCAGCCCCGACGCCGGCCGGTATCAGTTTAACTATGGCTACACCTTC. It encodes CASSPDAGRYQFNYGYTF.